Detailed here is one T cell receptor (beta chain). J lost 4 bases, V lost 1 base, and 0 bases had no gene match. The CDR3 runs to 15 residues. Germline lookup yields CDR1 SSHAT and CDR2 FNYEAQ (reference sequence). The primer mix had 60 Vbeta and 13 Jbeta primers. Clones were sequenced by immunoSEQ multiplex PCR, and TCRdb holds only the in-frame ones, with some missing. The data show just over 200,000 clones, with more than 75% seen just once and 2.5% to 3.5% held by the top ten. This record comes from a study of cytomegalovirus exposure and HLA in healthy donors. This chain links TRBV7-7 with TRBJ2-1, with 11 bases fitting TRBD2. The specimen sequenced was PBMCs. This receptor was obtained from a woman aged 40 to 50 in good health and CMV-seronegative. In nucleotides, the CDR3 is TGTGCCAGCAGCTTAGGACTAGCGGGGTACAATGAGCAGTTCTTC. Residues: CASSLGLAGYNEQFF.